Given below is one T cell receptor beta chain in context. These data come from a study of OX40 agonist ivuxolimab in advanced cancers. This table comes from immunoSEQ multiplex PCR, and its TCRdb copy is limited to in-frame clones, with some not included. The data show 55,000 to 70,000 clones, with 80% to 85% seen just once and approximately 4.5% held by the top ten. The TCR sequence derives from an adult with an advanced solid tumor such as melanoma, head and neck, liver or kidney cancer. This material consisted of CD4+ or CD8+ T cells sorted from blood, taken in a trial of the OX40 agonist ivuxolimab.

The CDR3 DNA sequence: TGTGCCAGCAGCCCACCGGGGTGGTTCTACGAGCAGTACTTC. It specifies CASSPPGWFYEQYF. The chain is built from TRBV7-2 and TRBJ2-7; possible D gene TRBD2, 5 bases. CDR3 length equals 14 residues. The V end was cut by 5 bases, the J end by 3 bases, with 14 bases between. Germline V lookup: CDR1 SGHTA, CDR2 FQGNSA. The entire variable domain, with the rest obtained from reference TRBV7-2 and TRBJ2-7, is as follows: GAGVSQSPSNKVTEKGKDVELRCDPISGHTALYWYRQSLGQGLEFLIYFQGNSAPDKSGLPSDRFSAERTGGSVSTLTIQRTQQEDSAVYLCASSPPGWFYEQYFGPGTRLTVT.